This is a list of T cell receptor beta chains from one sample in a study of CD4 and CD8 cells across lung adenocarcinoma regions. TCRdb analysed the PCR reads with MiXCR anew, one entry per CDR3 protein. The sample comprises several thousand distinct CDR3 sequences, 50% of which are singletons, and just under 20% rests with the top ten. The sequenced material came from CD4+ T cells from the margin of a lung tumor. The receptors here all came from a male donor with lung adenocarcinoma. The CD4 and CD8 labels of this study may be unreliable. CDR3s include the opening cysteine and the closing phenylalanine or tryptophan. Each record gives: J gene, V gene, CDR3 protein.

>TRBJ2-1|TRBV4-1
CASSRPTSRNEQFF
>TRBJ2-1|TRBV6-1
CASSEAGGGSYNEQFF
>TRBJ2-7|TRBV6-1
CASSASGGGSYEQYF
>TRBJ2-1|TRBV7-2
CASSPSTGGNEQFF
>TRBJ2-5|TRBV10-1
CASGRRGGRNQETQYF
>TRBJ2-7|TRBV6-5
CASSSLGGDTYEQYF
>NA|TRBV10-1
CASSEDAGGSLYEQYF
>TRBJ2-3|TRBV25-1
CATSLRGTNIQYF
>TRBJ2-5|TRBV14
CASSQEGAGGTDTETQYF
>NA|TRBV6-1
CASSEAQTGGQETQFF
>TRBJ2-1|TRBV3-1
CASSQDLERNEQFF
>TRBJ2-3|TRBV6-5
CASSYGHPTDTQYF
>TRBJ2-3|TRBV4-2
CASSQERGLAGTDTQYF
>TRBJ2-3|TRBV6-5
CASSYSAVSTDTQYF
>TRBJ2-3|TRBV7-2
CASSLAWGRTDTQYF
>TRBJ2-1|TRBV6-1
CASSGASPYEQFF
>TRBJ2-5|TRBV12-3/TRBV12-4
CASSLMEGQETQYF
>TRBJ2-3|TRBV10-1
CASSEGKAATDTQYF
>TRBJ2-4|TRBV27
CASSPGRLASGTDIQYF
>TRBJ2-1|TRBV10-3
CAISESLTSGYNEQFF
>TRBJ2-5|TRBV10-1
CASSSGSQDTQYF
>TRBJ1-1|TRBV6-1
CASSEVPGQGKAFF
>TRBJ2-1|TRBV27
CASSLWGLLNEQFF
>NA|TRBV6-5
CASSYSRLPADEQYF
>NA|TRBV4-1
CASSPSGQGAAYEQYF
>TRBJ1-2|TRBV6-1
CASSESPTGDWYGYTF
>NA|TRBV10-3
CAIREGRRGSGTETQYF
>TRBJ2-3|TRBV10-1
CASRRRGSVSQNTQYF